This T cell receptor (beta chain) was recovered during a study of cytomegalovirus exposure and HLA in healthy donors. Study-wide results and limits: Later genetic work tied a missense DCLRE1C variant to beta-chain V and J trimming. Earlier findings revealed that most TCR beta V segments proved productive either about 90% or about 30% of the time. The study dropped some indistinguishable V segments, TRBV6-2 and TRBV6-3 among them. Presence/absence results assume similar sequencing depth per donor, which may not hold.

Germline CDR1 is SGHNT and CDR2 is YYREEE (reference sequence). Trimming shortened V by 4 bases and J by 3 bases, and 11 bases separated the two germline ends. The CDR3 covers 14 residues. PCR primers comprised 60 Vbeta and 13 Jbeta primers. TCRdb's copy holds only in-frame clones and misses some; the assay was immunoSEQ multiplex PCR. This sample has about 120,000 clones, with over 8.5% found just once. This clone was seen a few times. The target antigen is unknown. The sample comprised PBMCs. The rearrangement joins TRBV5-4 to TRBJ1-3; TRBD1 might be the D (5 bases). This clonotype originated in a woman in her thirties or forties in good health and CMV-seropositive. CDR3 nucleotides: TGTGCCAGCAGCCGGCAGGGTGATGGAAACACCATATATTTT. Translating it yields CASSRQGDGNTIYF.